This is a list of T cell receptor beta chains from one sample in a study of blood T cell repertoires in COVID-19. The table came from immunoSEQ multiplex PCR; TCRdb's copy has only in-frame clones and leaves some out. The sample yields roughly 70,000 clones, roughly 91% seen once. Input material: peripheral blood. All receptors derive from a human donor in a cohort sampled during active COVID-19. The CDR3 runs from the conserved cysteine through the conserved F or W. The D gene is left open where the match is weak. A clone size is listed for some rows: how often the clone was seen (once, few, many), or a class if it is expanded.

TGCGCCAGCAGCTTGGAGGCGGGACTAGCGGGATGGTATGAGCAGTTCTTC | CASSLEAGLAGWYEQFF | TRBD2 | TRBV5-1 | - | TRBJ2-1
TGTGCCAGCAGCCAGGAAGGTCTTCAGGCTTCACCCCTCCACTTT | CASSQEGLQASPLHF | - | TRBV3-1/TRBV3-2 | - | TRBJ1-6
TGTGCCACCAGCAGAGGACTTCCGGGACAGGGGGTGGGGAATTCACCCCTCCACTTT | CATSRGLPGQGVGNSPLHF | TRBD1 | TRBV15 | once | TRBJ1-6
TGTGCCAGTAGTATCCGGGAGGCCGGGGATACGCAGTATTTT | CASSIREAGDTQYF | TRBD2 | TRBV19 | - | TRBJ2-3
TGTGCCAGCAGCTTAACTAGCGGGAGGTTCGGTCAAGAGACCCAGTACTTC | CASSLTSGRFGQETQYF | TRBD2 | TRBV7-6 | - | TRBJ2-5
TGTGCCAGCAGTTTATTTCCTAGCGGGATAGGTTACAATGAGCAGTTCTTC | CASSLFPSGIGYNEQFF | TRBD2 | TRBV27 | - | TRBJ2-1
TGCAGCGTTGTGACTATCCCTGAGCAGTTCTTC | CSVVTIPEQFF | - | TRBV29-1 | - | TRBJ2-1
TGTGCCAGCAGTTACTCGGACTCCGGCAGCACAGATACGCAGTATTTT | CASSYSDSGSTDTQYF | - | TRBV6-5 | - | TRBJ2-3
TGTGCCACCAGTGAATGGACAGTCAATCAGCCCCAGCATTTT | CATSEWTVNQPQHF | - | TRBV24-1 | - | TRBJ1-5
TGTGCCAGCAGAATTACAGGGGAGGAGACCCAGTACTTC | CASRITGEETQYF | TRBD1 | TRBV7-2 | few | TRBJ2-5
TGTGCCAGCAACTCGGGAGGGCCAACAGATACGCAGTATTTT | CASNSGGPTDTQYF | TRBD2 | TRBV2 | - | TRBJ2-3
TGTGCCAGCAGCCAGGGGACCGTTGGGGTAGCGGGAGTTCAGCATTTT | CASSQGTVGVAGVQHF | - | TRBV3-1/TRBV3-2 | - | TRBJ1-5
TGTGCCAGCAGTGAGATGGGCGGGAGTGGCAATGAGCAGTTCTTC | CASSEMGGSGNEQFF | TRBD2 | TRBV25-1 | - | TRBJ2-1
TGTGCCAGCAGCTTAGGGGGGTTCTGGACAGGGGACGAAAAACTGTTTTTT | CASSLGGFWTGDEKLFF | TRBD1 | TRBV7-2 | - | TRBJ1-4
TGTGCCAGCAGCCGCGGGGTGGGGACAGGCTCTCCGGAGCAGTTCTTC | CASSRGVGTGSPEQFF | TRBD1 | TRBV7-9 | - | TRBJ2-1
TGTGCCAGTGGCGGGATCCCTTGGAATGAGCAGTTCTTC | CASGGIPWNEQFF | - | TRBV19 | - | TRBJ2-1
TGTGCCAGTAGACTCGTCGAGGGCGAAGTAGCTAACTATGGCTACACCTTC | CASRLVEGEVANYGYTF | - | TRBV19 | - | TRBJ1-2
TGTGCCAGCAGCTTAGATCAGGCTGGCGGGACAGGGAAGGATTGGGAGACCCAGTACTTC | CASSLDQAGGTGKDWETQYF | TRBD1 | TRBV11-2 | - | TRBJ2-5
TGTGCCAGCAGCTTAGCGCGATTAGGTGGCAGGTCATACGAGCAGTACTTC | CASSLARLGGRSYEQYF | - | TRBV7-9 | - | TRBJ2-7
TGTGCCAGTAGTATCATAGCGGGAGACTTAAATGAGCAGTTCTTC | CASSIIAGDLNEQFF | TRBD2 | TRBV19 | - | TRBJ2-1
TGTGCCAGCAGCTTGGGGGGACAGGGGGATGAAAAACTGTTTTTT | CASSLGGQGDEKLFF | TRBD1 | TRBV5-6 | - | TRBJ1-4
TGTGCCAGCAGGCTCCTAGGGAACACCGGGGAGCTGTTTTTT | CASRLLGNTGELFF | - | TRBV6-6 | - | TRBJ2-2
TGTGCCAGTACGACAGGGGGACGTGCAACTAATGAAAAACTGTTTTTT | CASTTGGRATNEKLFF | TRBD1 | TRBV19 | - | TRBJ1-4
TGTGCTAGTGGTTTGGCGACAGGATTCGGCTACACCTTC | CASGLATGFGYTF | - | TRBV12-5 | - | TRBJ1-2
TGCAGCGTGAGGAGGACTAGCGCCCGCGGAGAGACCCAGTACTTC | CSVRRTSARGETQYF | TRBD2 | TRBV29-1 | - | TRBJ2-5
TGTGCCAGCAGCCACGGTTACCCGACAGGGAACTATGGCTACACCTTC | CASSHGYPTGNYGYTF | TRBD1 | TRBV3-1/TRBV3-2 | - | TRBJ1-2
TGTGCCAGCAGCTTACAGGGGGCTCTAGGAGGCTACACCTTC | CASSLQGALGGYTF | TRBD1 | TRBV7-2 | - | TRBJ1-2
TGTGCCAGTAGTACAAACAGGGACGAATCCCTCCACTTT | CASSTNRDESLHF | - | TRBV19 | few | TRBJ1-6
TGCGCCAGCAGTGAGGGGGATAGCGGGAGACACCAGGATACGCAGTATTTT | CASSEGDSGRHQDTQYF | TRBD2 | TRBV10-1 | - | TRBJ2-3
TGCGCCAGCAGCTGGGGTAGCGGGACCCTCTACGTGGAGCAGTACTTC | CASSWGSGTLYVEQYF | TRBD2 | TRBV5-1 | - | TRBJ2-7
TGTGCCAGCAGCTTAAGGTCTAGTGGCACCGGGGAGCTGTTTTTT | CASSLRSSGTGELFF | - | TRBV11-3 | once | TRBJ2-2
TGTGCCAGCAGCGCCGGGACAGGGGTGAGGGAGCAGTACTTC | CASSAGTGVREQYF | TRBD1 | TRBV9 | - | TRBJ2-7
TGTGCCAGCAGTTACCTAGCGGGAGTGGAAGAGACCCAGTACTTC | CASSYLAGVEETQYF | TRBD2 | TRBV6-2/TRBV6-3 | few | TRBJ2-5
TGCGCCAGCAGCTACGCGGGTCTCACGACCGTGGTCAAAAACATTCAGTACTTC | CASSYAGLTTVVKNIQYF | - | TRBV5-1 | - | TRBJ2-4
TGTGCCAGTAGTATAGAGGCCACTGAAGCTTTCTTT | CASSIEATEAFF | - | TRBV19 | - | TRBJ1-1
TGTGCCAGCAGCCCCCGGGGAGGGGCAGGGTGGGACACCGGGGAGCTGTTTTTT | CASSPRGGAGWDTGELFF | TRBD2 | TRBV5-4 | - | TRBJ2-2
TGTGCCAGCTCACCAGGGAGCGGGACACAGAATGAGCAGTTCTTC | CASSPGSGTQNEQFF | - | TRBV18 | - | TRBJ2-1
TGTGCCAGCAGTGCGTCAGACTCTGGAAACACCATATATTTT | CASSASDSGNTIYF | - | TRBV2 | - | TRBJ1-3
TGTGCCACCAGCAGAGGGGGCGGGACGAGCTCCTACAATGAGCAGTTCTTC | CATSRGGGTSSYNEQFF | - | TRBV15 | - | TRBJ2-1
TGTGCCAGCAGCAGACTAGCGGGAGGGGGGAACACCGGGGAGCTGTTTTTT | CASSRLAGGGNTGELFF | TRBD2 | TRBV27 | few | TRBJ2-2
TGTGCCAACACCCACCCGCTAACTAGCGGGAGCTCCTACGAGCAGTACTTC | CANTHPLTSGSSYEQYF | TRBD2 | TRBV3-1/TRBV3-2 | - | TRBJ2-7
TGTGCCAGCAGGGGACAGGGGAATTCACCCCTCCACTTT | CASRGQGNSPLHF | TRBD1 | TRBV7-9 | few | TRBJ1-6
TGCGCCAGCAGCAATAGCAACCCCTACAATGAGCAGTTCTTC | CASSNSNPYNEQFF | - | TRBV5-1 | few | TRBJ2-1
TGTGCCTGGAGTGCCATCGGGACCGGGACTAGCGGGACCCAGTACTTC | CAWSAIGTGTSGTQYF | TRBD2 | TRBV30 | - | TRBJ2-5
TGTGCCAGCAGCGCCCATGGCCGTGGCGGAGTCACCGGGGAGCTGTTTTTT | CASSAHGRGGVTGELFF | - | TRBV9 | - | TRBJ2-2
TGTGCCAGCAGTGCTAGCGTAGATAGCACTGAAGCTTTCTTT | CASSASVDSTEAFF | - | TRBV2 | - | TRBJ1-1
TGCGCCAGCAGCTTGTCACTAGCGGGGGCCGGGGAGCTGTTTTTT | CASSLSLAGAGELFF | TRBD2 | TRBV5-1 | - | TRBJ2-2
TGTGCCTGGAGGCCTGGCGGGGGCACAGATACGCAGTATTTT | CAWRPGGGTDTQYF | - | TRBV30 | - | TRBJ2-3
TGTGCCAGCAGCCCTCGGGCGGGAGATGGCTACACCTTC | CASSPRAGDGYTF | - | TRBV11-3 | - | TRBJ1-2
TGTGCCAGCAGTGAAGCAAAGGCAGGGGGAAACACTGAAGCTTTCTTT | CASSEAKAGGNTEAFF | TRBD1 | TRBV2 | - | TRBJ1-1
TGTGCCAGTAGTTATCTAAGCGGGAGGGGGGAGCTGTTTTTT | CASSYLSGRGELFF | TRBD2 | TRBV19 | - | TRBJ2-2